The rows below give T cell receptor beta chains drawn from one sample of a study of metastatic and nonmetastatic thyroid tumors. TCRdb re-called the PCR reads with MiXCR. The sample lists some 23,000 clones; roughly 20% were seen once. Sequenced: adjacent normal tissue. These receptor sequences come from a female donor with papillary thyroid cancer or a benign thyroid nodule (not recorded which). Some clones in this sample may be carry-over from other donors' samples. CDR3s include the opening cysteine and the closing phenylalanine or tryptophan. A D gene is named only where the DNA matches it firmly. Clone size appears in some rows only: once, few, many, or a class for an expanded clone.

NA	TRBV5-6	TRBD1	TRBJ2-5	TGTGCCAGCAGCTCGGAACAGGGGTGGGAAGAGACCCAGTACTTC	CASSSEQGWEETQYF
NA	TRBV7-3	NA	TRBJ1-5	TGTGCCAGCAGCCCCCGGGTCCCCAGGGAGCCCCAGCATTTT	CASSPRVPREPQHF
few	TRBV6-4	TRBD2	TRBJ2-1	TGTGCCAGCAGTGACTCGGCCAGCGGGATTTTTAGTGAGCAGTTCTTC	CASSDSASGIFSEQFF
many	TRBV12-5	NA	TRBJ2-3	TGTGCTAGTGGTTTGTTCGAGGCAGATACGCAGTATTTT	CASGLFEADTQYF
many	TRBV20-1	NA	TRBJ2-7	TGCAGTGCGGAAGGGGGTTCGTCCTACGAGCAGTACTTC	CSAEGGSSYEQYF
many	TRBV10-3	TRBD1	TRBJ1-2	TGTGCCATCAGGCGGGACAGAGGGACTTTAGGCTATGGCTACACCTTC	CAIRRDRGTLGYGYTF
many	TRBV12-3/TRBV12-4	TRBD1	TRBJ2-7	TGTGCCAGCAGTTACAGGGGGCTTGAGCAGTACTTC	CASSYRGLEQYF
many	TRBV11-1	TRBD2	TRBJ2-3	TGTGCCAGCAGCTTAGCACTAGCGGGGGGTGGAGATACGCAGTATTTT	CASSLALAGGGDTQYF
many	TRBV30	TRBD1	TRBJ1-5	TGTGCCTGTGGTAGACAGGGAGTTAGTCAGCCCCAGCATTTT	CACGRQGVSQPQHF
few	TRBV6-1	TRBD2	TRBJ2-3	TGTGCCAGCAGACGAGCGGGAGGTATGATCACAGATACGCAGTATTTT	CASRRAGGMITDTQYF
many	TRBV19	NA	TRBJ1-5	TGTGCCAGTAGCACCCTAAAACAGGTTGGCAATCAGCCCCAGCATTTT	CASSTLKQVGNQPQHF
NA	TRBV10-3	NA	TRBJ1-1	TGTGCCATCATTGAAGAGAGGTCGGACGGCTTGAACACTGAAGCTTTCTTT	CAIIEERSDGLNTEAFF
NA	TRBV20-1	TRBD2	TRBJ2-1	TGCAGTGCTAGAGATTACCTAGCGGGACTGGACAATGAGCAGTTCTTC	CSARDYLAGLDNEQFF
NA	TRBV6-5	NA	TRBJ1-2	TGTGCCAGCAGTTACCTTGCGGGAGGGCCGGGCTATGGCTACACCTTC	CASSYLAGGPGYGYTF
once	TRBV3-1	NA	TRBJ2-1	TGTGCCAGCAGCCAAGTAGGTCAGGGAATCTACAATGAGCAGTTCTTC	CASSQVGQGIYNEQFF
NA	TRBV19	NA	TRBJ2-6	TGTGCCAGTAGTATCGTGGAAAGGTTTACCTCTGGGGCCAACGTCCTGACTTTC	CASSIVERFTSGANVLTF
few	TRBV6-1	NA	TRBJ1-2	TGTGCCAGCAGTTTTACAGGTGGGACTGGCTACACCTTC	CASSFTGGTGYTF
medium-sized	TRBV6-5	TRBD1	TRBJ2-3	TGTGCCAGCAGTTACACCGGGGACAGGGGGCGGACAGATACGCAGTATTTT	CASSYTGDRGRTDTQYF
many	TRBV5-1	NA	TRBJ2-2	TGCGCCAGCAGCTCGGGACTTTTGAACACCGGGGAGCTGTTTTTT	CASSSGLLNTGELFF
few	TRBV27	NA	TRBJ2-3	TGTGCCAGCAGTTTTGGGGAGACATATACTCAGTATTTT	CASSFGETYTQYF
NA	TRBV19	NA	TRBJ2-6	TGTGCCAGTAGTAGTTCAGCTGGGGCCAACGTCCTGACTTTC	CASSSSAGANVLTF
NA	TRBV29-1	TRBD2	TRBJ2-1	TGCAGCTTCGGCAGACTAGCGTCCTCCTACAATGAGCAGTTCTTC	CSFGRLASSYNEQFF
many	TRBV3-1	NA	TRBJ2-1	TGTGCCAGCACCTTCGGGGACTTCGGCGGAAATGAGCAGTTCTTC	CASTFGDFGGNEQFF
medium-sized	TRBV6-1	NA	TRBJ1-6	TGTGCCAGCCTCGGGGGGACACCGTATAATTCACCCCTCCACTTT	CASLGGTPYNSPLHF
many	TRBV20-1	TRBD1	TRBJ1-2	TGCAGTGCTAGAGACAGGGGGGTGAGGGGCTATGGCTACACCTTC	CSARDRGVRGYGYTF
many	TRBV5-4	NA	TRBJ1-3	TGTGCCAGCAGCTCTGGACGTGGTGGCACCATATATTTT	CASSSGRGGTIYF
many	TRBV6-2/TRBV6-3	NA	TRBJ2-3	TGTGCCAGCCTCAGACCGGGGCGATCAACAGATACGCGGTATTTT	CASLRPGRSTDTRYF
many	TRBV4-1	TRBD1	TRBJ2-7	TGCGCCAGCAGCCAAGAGGTCTCCAGGGGGTTAGACTACGAGCAGTACTTC	CASSQEVSRGLDYEQYF
many	TRBV7-3	NA	TRBJ2-1	TGTGCCAGCAGCCCCGGGACCGCCGTCTACAATGAGCAGTTCTTC	CASSPGTAVYNEQFF
few	TRBV9	TRBD2	TRBJ2-3	TGTGCCAGCAGCTCGTGGGCTAGCGGTCCTGCAGATACGCAGTATTTT	CASSSWASGPADTQYF
medium-sized	TRBV27	NA	TRBJ2-1	TGTGCCAGCAGAAACGGGATTCGTGAGCAGTTCTTC	CASRNGIREQFF
medium-sized	TRBV28	NA	TRBJ1-5	TGTGCCAGCAGCCTCGGACGGATCAATCAGCCCCAGCATTTT	CASSLGRINQPQHF
NA	TRBV7-3	NA	TRBJ1-4	TGTGCCAGCAGCTTAACGGTGGGGGCAGGGGAAAAACTGTTTTTT	CASSLTVGAGEKLFF
many	TRBV25-1	TRBD1	TRBJ2-5	TGTGCCAGCAGTGATGGACAGGGGCCCCAAGAGACCCAGTACTTC	CASSDGQGPQETQYF
many	TRBV25-1	NA	TRBJ2-2	TGTGCCAGCAGTGCAGGAGACAGGAGGGTCGGGGAGCTGTTTTTT	CASSAGDRRVGELFF
many	TRBV3-1	TRBD1	TRBJ1-5	TGTGCCAGCAGCCCACCCGGACAGGGAGGACAGCCCCAGCATTTT	CASSPPGQGGQPQHF
medium-sized	TRBV2	NA	TRBJ1-1	TGTGCCAGCACTGGTCAGGGGTTAGACACTGAAGCTTTCTTT	CASTGQGLDTEAFF
medium-sized	TRBV6-2/TRBV6-3	NA	TRBJ2-1	TGTGCCAGCAGTAAAACTGAAGAGGGTGAGCAGTTCTTC	CASSKTEEGEQFF
NA	TRBV5-4	TRBD2	TRBJ2-2	TGTGCCAGCAGCTCCCTACGACTAGCGGGAGTTACCGGGGAGCTGTTTTTT	CASSSLRLAGVTGELFF
few	TRBV6-1	NA	TRBJ2-7	TGTGCAGGCAGCCGCGGTGGAACCTACGAGCAGTACTTC	CAGSRGGTYEQYF
many	TRBV19	TRBD1	TRBJ1-5	TGTGCCAGTAGTATTAGGGGGACAGGGGGTGGGCAGCCCCAGCATTTT	CASSIRGTGGGQPQHF
NA	TRBV11-2	NA	TRBJ2-5	TGTGCCAGCAGCCTGGGGCAGTGGTCGGAGGAGACCCAGTACTTC	CASSLGQWSEETQYF
NA	TRBV7-2	NA	TRBJ1-2	TGTGCCAGCAGCTTAGCTCGTTATAGGACGGGGGACTATTGCCACACCTTC	CASSLARYRTGDYCHTF
NA	TRBV11-2	NA	TRBJ1-5	TGTGCCAGCAGCTTAGAGTTGTCTCAGCCCCAGCATTTT	CASSLELSQPQHF
few	TRBV6-1	NA	TRBJ2-7	TGTGCCAGCAGTGAAATCCGGGACGGAAACTGGGACGAGCAGTACTTC	CASSEIRDGNWDEQYF
many	TRBV11-1	NA	TRBJ2-7	TGTGCCAGCAGCCTAGGTTTCAGGGGAATCAGCTCCTACGAGCAGTACTTC	CASSLGFRGISSYEQYF
NA	TRBV4-2	NA	TRBJ2-3	TGTGCCAGCAGCCAAGATAGTAGACTATCGGTGACAGATACGCAGTATTTT	CASSQDSRLSVTDTQYF
few	TRBV27	NA	TRBJ2-1	TGTGCCAGCACCCTAACACCAAGGGGTTACAATGAGCAGTTCTTC	CASTLTPRGYNEQFF
NA	TRBV20-1	TRBD2	TRBJ2-1	TGCAGTGCTAGATTGTGGGGGAGGGAAAAGGGGCTTAATGAGCAGTTCTTC	CSARLWGREKGLNEQFF
many	TRBV9	NA	TRBJ2-7	TGTGCCAGCAGCGTAGCTCCAACCTACGAGCAGTACTTC	CASSVAPTYEQYF
few	TRBV6-2/TRBV6-3	NA	TRBJ1-5	TGTGCCAGCAGTTATAGTGGGGGAAGAAGTCAGCCCCAGAGTTTT	CASSYSGGRSQPQSF
few	TRBV30	TRBD1	TRBJ1-2	TGTGCCTGGAGGCGTCTCGGGGACAGCGGTAACTATGGCTACACCTTC	CAWRRLGDSGNYGYTF
many	TRBV3-1	TRBD2	TRBJ2-2	TGTGCCAGCAGCCAAGTGGGGGGGGGAACCGGGGAGCTGTTTTTT	CASSQVGGGTGELFF
NA	TRBV27	NA	TRBJ1-6	TGTGCCAGCAGTTTAAGGGGCAAGGAGAGCTCCTATAATTCACCCCTCCACTTT	CASSLRGKESSYNSPLHF
NA	TRBV30	NA	TRBJ1-5	TGTGCCTGGAGTGTGGGGGAAGCTAATCAGCCCCAGAATTTT	CAWSVGEANQPQNF
few	TRBV27	TRBD2	TRBJ2-7	TGTGCCAGCAGTTCCCTAGCGGGAATTGGCTACGAGCAGTACTTC	CASSSLAGIGYEQYF
few	TRBV6-5	TRBD1	TRBJ2-1	TGTGCCAGCAGTTATTCGAGGACAGGGGGCTCCTACAATGAGCAGTTCTTC	CASSYSRTGGSYNEQFF